The 10 T cell receptor beta chains below come from one sample, sequenced in a study of early T cells in non-severe SARS-CoV-2 infection. TCRdb reprocessed the 5' RACE reads with MiXCR, giving one entry per CDR3 protein. The data hold 37,000 or so distinct CDR3 sequences, with roughly 6% observed a single time. The sequencing input was whole blood. Source of these receptors: an adult who was a healthcare worker with PCR-confirmed SARS-CoV-2 infection or an uninfected control (not recorded which).

This clonotype was counted ten times or more. J is TRBJ2-1 and V is TRBV5-4, with 8 bases matching TRBD2. This CDR3 has 15 residues. The junction had 7 bases not matched to a gene; V was cut back by 1 base and J by 7 bases. Germline CDR1 is SGHNT and CDR2 is YYREEE (reference sequence). The CDR3 DNA follows: TGTGCCAGCAGCTTGAACGGGGGGGCCATTAATGAGCAGTTCTTC. Translating it yields CASSLNGGAINEQFF.

A word on this clonotype: A much larger clonotype is one base distant, so this may be a read error. This sequence joins TRBV4-3 and TRBJ1-6, with TRBD1 matching over 10 bases. The CDR3 length is 16 residues. The junction had 7 bases not matched to a gene; V was cut back by 4 bases and J by 7 bases. Germline-derived CDR1 and CDR2 are LGHNA and YSLEER. The CDR3 is CASSREGTGANSPLHF. As DNA, the CDR3 is TGCGCCAGCAGCCGAGAAGGGACAGGGGCGAATTCACCCCTCCACTTT.

A few counts support this clonotype. This chain links TRBV12-3 or TRBV12-4 with TRBJ1-4; D not resolved. This CDR3 is built from 12 residues. V was trimmed by 6 bases and J by 8 bases, leaving 10 bases between them. The CDR3 sequence: CASSRGREKLFF. The CDR3 DNA follows: TGTGCCAGCAGCCGCGGGAGGGAAAAACTGTTTTTT.

This sequence joins TRBV7-2 and TRBJ1-3, with a possible D match to TRBD1 (6 bases). CDR3 length: 14 amino acids. Between the trimmed V and J ends, which lost 9 bases and 6 bases, there was a span of 18 bases. Germline values: CDR1 SGHTA, CDR2 FQGNSA. Written as DNA, the CDR3 is TGTGCCAGTCGGCAGGGGCACTCTCAAAACACCATATATTTT. Protein sequence: CASRQGHSQNTIYF. The whole variable domain, remainder taken from reference TRBV7-2 and TRBJ1-3, is GAGVSQSPSNKVTEKGKDVELRCDPISGHTALYWYRQSLGQGLEFLIYFQGNSAPDKSGLPSDRFSAERTGGSVSTLTIQRTQQEDSAVYLCASRQGHSQNTIYFGEGSWLTVV.

This clonotype was seen at least ten times. The chain employs TRBV29-1 and TRBJ1-1; 7 nucleotides line up with TRBD1. Losses at the gene ends were 6 bases for V and 4 bases for J; bases not matched to a gene: 14. Germline assignment: CDR1 SQVTM and CDR2 ANQGSEA. The CDR3 is 15 residues long. CDR3: CSVRGTVEEGTEAFF. CDR3 DNA sequence: TGCAGCGTCCGGGGGACAGTAGAAGAGGGCACTGAAGCTTTCTTT.

This clonotype was seen at least ten times. This chain links TRBV5-1 with TRBJ2-5; 9 nucleotides match TRBD2. V shed 4 bases and J 3 bases; nucleotides not matched to a gene: 10. Germline CDR1 is SGHRS and CDR2 is YFSETQ. The CDR3 is 16 residues long. The CDR3 DNA follows: TGCGCCAGCAGCATGGGCGAGCGGACTAGCGAAGAGACCCAGTACTTC. Translation: CASSMGERTSEETQYF. The full variable domain, in which reference TRBV5-1 and TRBJ2-5 provide the parts outside the CDR3, is KAGVTQTPRYLIKTRGQQVTLSCSPISGHRSVSWYQQTPGQGLQFLFEYFSETQRNKGNFPGRFSGRQFSNSRSEMNVSTLELGDSALYLCASSMGERTSEETQYFGPGTRLLVL.

Many counts were recorded for this clonotype. In DNA, the CDR3 is TGTGCCAGCACCTCGGGCCGGGGGTTCGGGTACGAGCAGTACTTC. The encoded protein is CASTSGRGFGYEQYF. This sequence joins TRBV28 and TRBJ2-7; TRBD2 is a possible D gene (6 bases). This CDR3 has 15 amino acids. CDR1 is MDHEN, CDR2 SYDVKM, per germline. Between the trimmed V and J ends, which lost 7 bases and 4 bases, there was a span of 20 bases.

This clonotype was detected many times. The CDR3 protein is CASSPNLDQPQHF. DNA of the CDR3: TGTGCCAGCAGCCCAAATCTGGATCAGCCCCAGCATTTT. The rearrangement links TRBV7-2 to TRBJ1-5; the D is unclear. This CDR3 comprises 13 residues. From germline, CDR1 is SGHTA and CDR2 FQGNSA. Trimming removed 5 bases at V and 5 bases at J, with 10 bases between.

The genes are TRBV18 and TRBJ2-6; D is unclear. The germline V gene encodes CDR1 KGHSH and CDR2 LQKENI. The CDR3 sequence is 17 residues long. Trimming cost V 2 bases and J 2 bases, with 13 bases left between them. The CDR3 loop reads CASSPARLLAGANVLTF. The CDR3 DNA follows: TGTGCCAGCTCACCAGCCAGGCTTTTGGCTGGGGCCAACGTCCTGACTTTC.

This clonotype appeared many times. The J gene is TRBJ1-4, the V gene TRBV18, with D possibly being TRBD1 (5 bases). The CDR3 consists of 14 residues. Between the trimmed V and J ends, which lost 5 bases and 5 bases, there was a span of 12 bases. The germline V gene encodes CDR1 KGHSH and CDR2 LQKENI. The CDR3 here is CASSTQGGNEKLFF. The DNA for the CDR3 is TGTGCCAGCTCAACCCAGGGAGGAAATGAAAAACTGTTTTTT.